This TCR beta chain emerged from a study of neurological immune-mediated disorders (dated 2019 in TCRdb). Looking at the study overall: Peripheral blood TCR-beta repertoires from patients with HTLV-I-associated myelopathy (HAM/TSP), patients with multiple sclerosis, and healthy controls were compared in the study using UMI-based sequencing. Longitudinal samples, technical triplicates and paired sorted CD4+ and CD8+ T-cell subsets, alongside PBMC samples, were included among the roughly 98 TCR-beta libraries. The cohort was made up of 68 subjects, consisting of about 15 HAM/TSP patients, around 35 multiple sclerosis patients and around 20 healthy controls.

Sequences KGHSH (CDR1) and LQKENI (CDR2) are obtained from the germline V gene. The junction carries 10 bases between V and J, which are trimmed by 0 bases and 6 bases respectively. The CDR3 runs 14 residues from the cysteine to the phenylalanine. Solely the CDR3 DNA is kept, with 42 bases framed from the first base. Blood bank volunteers in Maryland, USA served as the healthy controls. Libraries from unsorted PBMCs were made from 2 million PBMCs kept in RNAlater at -80 degrees C until RNA extraction. Peripheral blood was subjected to Ficoll-Hypaque density gradient centrifugation to isolate PBMCs, which were then cryopreserved in liquid nitrogen. This clonotype was counted at least ten times. Its antigen is currently not known. No base quality values were provided; no much bigger clone lies one nucleotide off. What the authors observed across the whole study: The highest TCR clonal expansion was observed in HAM/TSP patients, whereas the lowest was observed in MS patients, even when compared with healthy controls. Expanded clones from different subjects shared no identical CDR3 amino acid sequences, which suggests that TCR-beta repertoires were private in all groups.

cDNA synthesis used template-switch 5'RACE with a primer carrying a 10-nucleotide random unique molecular identifier tagging each TCR transcript. Each sequencing run produced over 160 million TCR-beta sequences covering 15-18 subjects. The RNeasy kit was used to extract total RNA. The KAPA Real-time Library Amplification kit was used to amplify TCR-beta VDJ regions with primers for the TCR constant region and the 5'RACE anchor. Sample indexes and Illumina adaptors were added in a first PCR, after which library yield was increased in a second PCR. After Ampure bead purification, the roughly 650 bp TCR product was size-selected on a 2% E-gel SizeSelection system. Library quality was checked on a Bioanalyzer, concentration was measured with Qubit, and libraries were quantified with the Kapa Library Quantification kit before pooling. Paired-end 2 x 150 bp sequencing of the libraries was performed on an Illumina HiSeq 2500. To increase sequence diversity, about 25-31% phiX was spiked into each library pool. As for the original processing: Quality-filtered reads were processed with the UMI-based MiGEC pipeline, and over 80% of raw TCR sequences were removed by the MiGEC pipeline during error correction. IMGT germline references were used for alignment of VDJ genes, and clonotypes were defined by a unique CDR3 amino acid sequence together with V-J genes. Clonal expansion, Shannon diversity and CDR3 relatedness (CalcPairwiseDistances, ClusterSamples) were evaluated with VDJtools, and phylogenetic trees were built with CLCbio workbench. Expanded clones were defined as having at least 8 unique UMIs, based on coefficient-of-variation modelling across technical triplicates. The raw public data were reprocessed by TCRdb itself: fastp quality trimming at Q25, MiXCR clonotype calling, in-frame beta chains only. For every CDR3 protein sequence, its rows merge into one entry that carries the most common genes and DNA. The authors' filters were not applied to this entry. This sample holds around 78,000 distinct CDR3 sequences; 17% were observed only once. The top ten constitute 15% to 17% of the sample.

The chain is encoded by TRBV18 joined to TRBJ2-3; the D gene cannot be resolved reliably. The sequence was obtained from a middle-aged woman in good health. The material sequenced was PBMCs. At the DNA level, the sequence is TGTGCCAGCTCACCACCGAATAGTGACGATACGCAGTATTTT. Translated, it reads CASSPPNSDDTQYF. The entire variable domain, with the stretches around the CDR3 drawn from the reference TRBV18 and TRBJ2-3 proteins, is NAGVMQNPRHLVRRRGQEARLRCSPMKGHSHVYWYRQLPEEGLKFMVYLQKENIIDESGMPKERFSAEFPKEGPSILRIQQVVRGDSAAYFCASSPPNSDDTQYFGPGTRLTVL.